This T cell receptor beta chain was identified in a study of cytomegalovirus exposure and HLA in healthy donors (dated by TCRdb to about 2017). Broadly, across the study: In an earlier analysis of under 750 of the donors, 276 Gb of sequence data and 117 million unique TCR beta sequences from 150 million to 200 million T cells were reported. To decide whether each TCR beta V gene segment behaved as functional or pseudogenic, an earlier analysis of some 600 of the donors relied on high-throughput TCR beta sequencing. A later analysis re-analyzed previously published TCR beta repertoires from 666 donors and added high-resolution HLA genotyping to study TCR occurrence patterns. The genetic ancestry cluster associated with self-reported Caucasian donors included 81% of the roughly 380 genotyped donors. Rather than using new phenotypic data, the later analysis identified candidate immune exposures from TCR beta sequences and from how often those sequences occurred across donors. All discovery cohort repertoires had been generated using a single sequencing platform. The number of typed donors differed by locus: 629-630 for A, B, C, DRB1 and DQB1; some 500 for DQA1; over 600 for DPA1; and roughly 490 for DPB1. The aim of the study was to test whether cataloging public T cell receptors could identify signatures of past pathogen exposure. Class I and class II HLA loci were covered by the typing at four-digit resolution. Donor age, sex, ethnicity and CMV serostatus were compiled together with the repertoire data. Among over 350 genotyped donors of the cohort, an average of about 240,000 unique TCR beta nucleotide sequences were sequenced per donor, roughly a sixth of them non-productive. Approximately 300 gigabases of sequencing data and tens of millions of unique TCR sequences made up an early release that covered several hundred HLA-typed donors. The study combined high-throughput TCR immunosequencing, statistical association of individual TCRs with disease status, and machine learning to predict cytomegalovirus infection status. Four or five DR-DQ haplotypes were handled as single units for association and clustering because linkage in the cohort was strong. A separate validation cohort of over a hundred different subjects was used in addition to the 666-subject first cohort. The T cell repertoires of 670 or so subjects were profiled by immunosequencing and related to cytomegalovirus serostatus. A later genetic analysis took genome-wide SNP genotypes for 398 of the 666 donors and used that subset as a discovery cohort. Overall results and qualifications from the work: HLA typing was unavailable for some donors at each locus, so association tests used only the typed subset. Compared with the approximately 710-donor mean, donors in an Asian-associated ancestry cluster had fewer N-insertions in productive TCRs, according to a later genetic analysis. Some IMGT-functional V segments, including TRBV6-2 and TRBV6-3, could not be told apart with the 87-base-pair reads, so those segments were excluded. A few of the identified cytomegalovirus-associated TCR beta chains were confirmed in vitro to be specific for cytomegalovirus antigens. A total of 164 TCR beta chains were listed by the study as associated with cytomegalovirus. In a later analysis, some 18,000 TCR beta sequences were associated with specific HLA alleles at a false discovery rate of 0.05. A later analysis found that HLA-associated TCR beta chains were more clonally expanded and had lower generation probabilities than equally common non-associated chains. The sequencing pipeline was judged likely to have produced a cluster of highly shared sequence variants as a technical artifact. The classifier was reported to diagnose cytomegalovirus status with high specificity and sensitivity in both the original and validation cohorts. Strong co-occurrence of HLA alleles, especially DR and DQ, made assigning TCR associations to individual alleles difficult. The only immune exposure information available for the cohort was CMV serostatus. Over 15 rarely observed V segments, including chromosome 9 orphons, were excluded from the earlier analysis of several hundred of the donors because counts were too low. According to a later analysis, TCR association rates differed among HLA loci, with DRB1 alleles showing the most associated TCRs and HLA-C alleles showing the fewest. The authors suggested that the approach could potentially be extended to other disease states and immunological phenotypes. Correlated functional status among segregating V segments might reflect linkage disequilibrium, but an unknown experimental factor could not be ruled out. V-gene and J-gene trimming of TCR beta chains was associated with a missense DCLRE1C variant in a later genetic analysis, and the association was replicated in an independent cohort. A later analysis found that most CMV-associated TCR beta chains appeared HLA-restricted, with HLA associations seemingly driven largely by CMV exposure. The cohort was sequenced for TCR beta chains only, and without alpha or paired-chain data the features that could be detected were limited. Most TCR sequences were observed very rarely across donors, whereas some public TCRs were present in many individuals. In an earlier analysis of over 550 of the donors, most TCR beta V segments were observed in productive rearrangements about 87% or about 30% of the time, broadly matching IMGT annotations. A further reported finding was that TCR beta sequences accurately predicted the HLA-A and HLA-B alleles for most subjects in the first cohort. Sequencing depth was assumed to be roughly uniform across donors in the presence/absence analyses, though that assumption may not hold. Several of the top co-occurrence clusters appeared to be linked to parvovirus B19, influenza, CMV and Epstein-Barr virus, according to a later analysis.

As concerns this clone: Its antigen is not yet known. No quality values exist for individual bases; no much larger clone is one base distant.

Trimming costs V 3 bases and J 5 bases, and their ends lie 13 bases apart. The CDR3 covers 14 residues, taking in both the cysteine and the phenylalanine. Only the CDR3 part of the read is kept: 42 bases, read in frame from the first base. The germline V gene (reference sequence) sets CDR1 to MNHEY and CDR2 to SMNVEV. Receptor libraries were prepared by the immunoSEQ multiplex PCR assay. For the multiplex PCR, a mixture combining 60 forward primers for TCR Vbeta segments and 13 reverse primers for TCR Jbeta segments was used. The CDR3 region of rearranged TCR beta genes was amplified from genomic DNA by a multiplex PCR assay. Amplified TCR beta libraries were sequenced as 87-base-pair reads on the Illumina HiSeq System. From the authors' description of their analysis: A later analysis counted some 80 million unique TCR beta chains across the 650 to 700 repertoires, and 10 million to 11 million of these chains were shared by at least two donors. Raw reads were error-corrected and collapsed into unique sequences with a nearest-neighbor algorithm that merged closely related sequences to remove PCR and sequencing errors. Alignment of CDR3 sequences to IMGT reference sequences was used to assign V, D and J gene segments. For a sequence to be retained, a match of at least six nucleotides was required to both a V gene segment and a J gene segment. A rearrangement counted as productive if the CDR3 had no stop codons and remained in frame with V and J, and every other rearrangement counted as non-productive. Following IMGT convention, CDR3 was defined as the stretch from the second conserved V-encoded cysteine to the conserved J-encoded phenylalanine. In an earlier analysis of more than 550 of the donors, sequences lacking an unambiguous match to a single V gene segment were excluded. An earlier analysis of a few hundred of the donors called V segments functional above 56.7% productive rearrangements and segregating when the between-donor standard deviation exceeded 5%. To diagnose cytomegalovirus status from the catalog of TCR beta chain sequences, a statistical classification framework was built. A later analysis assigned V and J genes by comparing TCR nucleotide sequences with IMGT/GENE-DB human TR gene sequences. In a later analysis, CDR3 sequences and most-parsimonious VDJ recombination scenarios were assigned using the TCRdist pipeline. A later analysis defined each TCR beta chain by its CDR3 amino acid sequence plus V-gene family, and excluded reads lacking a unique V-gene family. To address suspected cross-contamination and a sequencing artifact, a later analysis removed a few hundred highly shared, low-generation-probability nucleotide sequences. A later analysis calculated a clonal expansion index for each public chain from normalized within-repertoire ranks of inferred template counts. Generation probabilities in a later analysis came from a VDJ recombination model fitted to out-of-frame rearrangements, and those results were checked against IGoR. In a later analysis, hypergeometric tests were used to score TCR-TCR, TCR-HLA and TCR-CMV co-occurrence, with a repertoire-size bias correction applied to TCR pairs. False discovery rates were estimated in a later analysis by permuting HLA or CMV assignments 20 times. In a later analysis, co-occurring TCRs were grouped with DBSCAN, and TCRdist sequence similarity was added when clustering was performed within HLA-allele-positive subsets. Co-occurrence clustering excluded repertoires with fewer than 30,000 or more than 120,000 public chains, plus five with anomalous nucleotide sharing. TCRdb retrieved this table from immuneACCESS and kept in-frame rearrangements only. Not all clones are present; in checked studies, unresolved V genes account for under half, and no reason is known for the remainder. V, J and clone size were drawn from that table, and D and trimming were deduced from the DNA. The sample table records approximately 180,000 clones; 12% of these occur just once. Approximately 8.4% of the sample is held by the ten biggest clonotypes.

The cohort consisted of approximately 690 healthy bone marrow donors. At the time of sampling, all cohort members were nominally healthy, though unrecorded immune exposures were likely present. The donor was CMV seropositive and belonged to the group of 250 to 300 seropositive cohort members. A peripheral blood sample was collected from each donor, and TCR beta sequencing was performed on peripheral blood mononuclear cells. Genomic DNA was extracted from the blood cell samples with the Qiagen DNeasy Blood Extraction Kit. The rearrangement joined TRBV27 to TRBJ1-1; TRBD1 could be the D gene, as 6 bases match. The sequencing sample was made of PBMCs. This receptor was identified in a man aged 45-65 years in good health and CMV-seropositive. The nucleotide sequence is TGTGCCAGCAGTTTCCGGGACAAAGGTACTGAAGCTTTCTTT. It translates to CASSFRDKGTEAFF.